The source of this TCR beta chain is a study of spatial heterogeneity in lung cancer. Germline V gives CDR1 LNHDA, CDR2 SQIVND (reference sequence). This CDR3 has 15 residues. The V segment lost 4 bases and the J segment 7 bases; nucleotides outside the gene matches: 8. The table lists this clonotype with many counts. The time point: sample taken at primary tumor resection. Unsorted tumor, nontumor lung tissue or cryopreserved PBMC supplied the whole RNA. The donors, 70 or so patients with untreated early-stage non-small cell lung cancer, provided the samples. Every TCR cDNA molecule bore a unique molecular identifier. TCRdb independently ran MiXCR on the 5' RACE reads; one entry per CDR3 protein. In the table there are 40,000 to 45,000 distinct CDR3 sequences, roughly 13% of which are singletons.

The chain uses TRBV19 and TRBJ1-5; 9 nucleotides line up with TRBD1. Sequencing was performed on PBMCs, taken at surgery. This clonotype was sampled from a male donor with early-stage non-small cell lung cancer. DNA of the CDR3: TGTGCCAGTAGTACCACAGGGGGCGCTGGGCAGCCCCAGCATTTT. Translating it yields CASSTTGGAGQPQHF.